This T cell receptor (beta chain) was recovered during a study of Ad26.COV2.S vaccination and SARS-CoV-2 variants. Whole-study context: A COV1001 Ad26.COV2.S trial-arm participant provided the sample. Recipients of Ad26.COV2.S got it intramuscularly, once or twice 56 days apart.

The study's findings and limits: Comparability of non-spike TCR breadth was observed across vaccine and placebo recipients. Those who received the vaccine showed greater spike-specific TCR breadth than those given placebo.

Notes on this clone: Its cognate antigen is unknown.

The CDR3 runs 17 residues. Trimming removed 0 bases from V and 7 bases from J, with 16 bases in between. Per the germline V gene, CDR1 is LGHDT and CDR2 is YNNKEL (reference sequence). Generated by immunoSEQ multiplex PCR, the TCRdb table keeps only in-frame clones and is missing some. The sample carries around 270,000 clones, approximately 90% recorded once. The sample's treatment: around 19 received Ad26.COV2.S at low or high dose, single or two shots; 5 received placebo; per-sample allocation not given. Sample collection was performed on day 63 after the first vaccine or placebo injection. The chain is built from TRBV3-1 (or the pseudogene TRBV3-2) and TRBJ1-6; D gene unclear. The sequence was collected from a person between 18 and 60 years old who received the Ad26.COV2.S COVID-19 vaccine or a placebo. This sample comprised peripheral blood, obtained in a trial of Ad26.COV2.S vaccine versus placebo. The CDR3 bases are TGTGCCAGCAGCCAAGATCTGTCCCGGGAGTCAAATTCACCCCTCCACTTT. Residues: CASSQDLSRESNSPLHF.